This TCR beta chain derives from a study of cytomegalovirus exposure and HLA in healthy donors. This CDR3 comprises 12 residues. Germline V gene sequence: CDR1 SGHVS, CDR2 FNYEAQ. Between the trimmed V and J ends, which lost 2 bases and 7 bases, there was a span of 8 bases. Vbeta (60) and Jbeta (13) primers were used in the PCR. Method: immunoSEQ multiplex PCR; TCRdb's copy keeps in-frame clones and lacks some. The repertoire has under 300,000 clones, approximately 70% of them found once; the top ten carry roughly 2.4%. Notes on the study in general: According to reports, the classifier identified cytomegalovirus status with high specificity and sensitivity.

Note on this clone: Its antigen is undetermined.

This clonotype was obtained from a female donor in good health and CMV-seronegative. V gene TRBV7-6 combines with J gene TRBJ1-1; D is unclear. The sequencing sample was made of PBMCs. CDR3 bases: TGTGCCAGCAGCTTAAAAGGAGATGAAGCTTTCTTT. It is translated as CASSLKGDEAFF.